This is a list of T cell receptor beta chains from one sample in a study of T cells in Graves' hyperthyroidism and ophthalmopathy. One entry per CDR3 protein results from TCRdb running MiXCR on the multiplex PCR reads. The data contain about 840,000 distinct CDR3 sequences, over 35% of them singletons. Material: blood. These receptors all stem from a man aged 18 to 30 with Graves' hyperthyroidism. Both conserved end residues are trimmed from each CDR3. Each record gives: V gene, D gene, J gene, CDR3 protein. D genes are given only for firm matches.

TRBV2	NA	TRBJ1-1	ASSEDTEAF
TRBV29-1	NA	TRBJ1-1	SVEEGNEAF
TRBV6-1	TRBD2	TRBJ2-5	ASIQAGWAETQY
TRBV9	TRBD1	TRBJ1-1	SSSVGGLNTEAF
TRBV20-1	NA	TRBJ2-5	SAPPTGRETQY
TRBV5-1	TRBD1	TRBJ1-2	ASSWGTGGANGYT
TRBV29-1	TRBD1	TRBJ1-6	SYSQGGSPLH
TRBV7-8	NA	TRBJ2-5	ASSLDGAQY
TRBV12-3/TRBV12-4	TRBD1	TRBJ1-1	ASSKDRGIAEAF
TRBV12-3/TRBV12-4	NA	TRBJ2-7	ASSFTRDEQY
TRBV29-1	TRBD2	TRBJ2-5	SVELADLQETQY
TRBV2	NA	TRBJ2-7	ASSETRVPYEQY
TRBV20-1	NA	TRBJ2-5	SAIATEETQY
TRBV7-9	TRBD2	TRBJ2-7	ASSEVGLAGYEQY
TRBV14	NA	TRBJ2-5	ASSQGTRWETQY
TRBV7-3	NA	TRBJ1-5	ASSLGDWSNQPQH
TRBV7-8	TRBD2	TRBJ2-5	ASSTSGTGWPQY
TRBV7-9	TRBD1	TRBJ2-7	ASSPGQGSEQY
TRBV12-3/TRBV12-4	TRBD1	TRBJ1-1	ASSLWQGGPNTEAF
TRBV12-3/TRBV12-4	TRBD1	TRBJ1-2	ASSLRTGYGYT
TRBV7-9	TRBD1	TRBJ1-5	ASSGDRGEAQH
TRBV20-1	TRBD2	TRBJ2-5	SARVASGRARETQY
TRBV4-3	TRBD2	TRBJ2-5	ASSVAGGPPETQY
TRBV7-3	NA	TRBJ2-7	ASSSTRKFPYEQY
TRBV20-1	NA	TRBJ1-1	SARGPMGNTEAF
TRBV10-3	NA	TRBJ1-1	AISEWNTEAF
TRBV19	TRBD1	TRBJ1-5	ASTHDRVYGQPQH
TRBV7-9	TRBD1	TRBJ2-7	ASSSPGQSEPLY
TRBV20-1	NA	TRBJ2-7	SANLKEGAYEQY
TRBV20-1	NA	TRBJ1-2	SARKGAANT
TRBV7-6	NA	TRBJ1-3	ASGPIGNTIY
TRBV7-9	NA	TRBJ1-1	ASRNPGNTEAF
TRBV20-1	NA	TRBJ2-7	SGNAGSTYEQY